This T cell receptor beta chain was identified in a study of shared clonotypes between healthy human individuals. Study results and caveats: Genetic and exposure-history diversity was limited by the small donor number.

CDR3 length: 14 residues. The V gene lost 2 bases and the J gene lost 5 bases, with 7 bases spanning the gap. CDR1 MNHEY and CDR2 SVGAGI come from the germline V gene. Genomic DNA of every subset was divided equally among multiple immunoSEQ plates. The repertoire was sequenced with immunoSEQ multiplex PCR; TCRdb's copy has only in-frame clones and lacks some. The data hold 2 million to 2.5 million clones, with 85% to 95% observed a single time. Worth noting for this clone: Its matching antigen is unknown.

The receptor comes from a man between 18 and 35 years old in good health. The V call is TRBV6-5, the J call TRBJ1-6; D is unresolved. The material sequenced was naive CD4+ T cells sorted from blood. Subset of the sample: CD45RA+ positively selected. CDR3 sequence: CASSYQINNSPLHF. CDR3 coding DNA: TGTGCCAGCAGTTACCAGATTAATAATTCACCCCTCCACTTT.